These T cell receptor beta chains were read from a single sample in a study of human T cells and chemical hapten exposure. TCRdb redid the calling of the RACE reads with MiXCR, one entry per CDR3 protein. The sample has about 250,000 distinct CDR3 sequences; around 7% are singletons. The sequencing here drew on whole blood, taken in connection with sensitization to the hapten diphenylcyclopropenone (DPC). Receptors were obtained from a man between 18 and 35 years old with alopecia areata. Some clones in this sample may be carry-over from other donors' samples. Each CDR3 is given with its conserved first and last residue. D genes are given only for firm matches. Where a row states a size, it is once, few, many or the class of an expanded clone; other rows omit it.

j_call v_call clone_size d_call cdr3_aa cdr3_nt
TRBJ1-5 TRBV11-2 many TRBD1 CASSSDRANQPQHF TGTGCCAGCAGCTCGGACAGGGCCAATCAGCCCCAGCATTTT
TRBJ2-4 TRBV20-1 many NA CSASDDVLAKNIQYF TGCAGTGCTAGCGACGACGTGCTAGCCAAAAACATTCAGTACTTC
TRBJ1-5 TRBV6-2/TRBV6-3 NA NA CASTKDGNQPQHF TGTGCCAGCACCAAGGATGGCAATCAGCCCCAGCATTTT
TRBJ1-1 TRBV29-1 NA NA CSVNGITEAFF TGCAGCGTCAATGGGATCACTGAAGCTTTCTTT
TRBJ2-5 TRBV5-6 NA NA CASSLGQIKQETQYF TGTGCCAGCAGCTTAGGACAGATAAAACAAGAGACCCAGTACTTC
TRBJ1-6 TRBV27 few NA CASGPVRDQGNSPLHF TGTGCCAGCGGACCAGTACGCGATCAGGGTAATTCACCCCTCCACTTT
TRBJ1-4 TRBV20-1 few NA CSARKDPNEKLFF TGCAGTGCTAGAAAGGACCCAAATGAAAAACTGTTTTTT
TRBJ2-1 TRBV11-2 many TRBD2 CASSLIYFASGSRASNEQFF TGTGCCAGCAGCTTAATCTATTTCGCTAGCGGGAGCCGCGCGAGCAATGAGCAGTTCTTC
TRBJ2-1 TRBV10-1 NA TRBD1 CASSDRVGQGVSYNEQFF TGCGCCAGCAGTGATCGGGTAGGGCAGGGGGTTTCCTACAATGAGCAGTTCTTC
TRBJ2-7 TRBV20-1 many NA CSASPFNRASGFDEQYF TGCAGTGCTAGCCCCTTTAACAGGGCGTCGGGCTTCGACGAGCAGTACTTC
TRBJ2-7 TRBV20-1 NA NA CSAFWNYEQYF TGCAGTGCTTTTTGGAACTACGAGCAGTACTTC
TRBJ1-1 TRBV6-5 NA NA CASKYRAPNTEAFF TGTGCCAGCAAATACCGGGCCCCGAACACTGAAGCTTTCTTT
TRBJ1-3 TRBV25-1 many NA CASTEDKRNTIYF TGTGCCAGCACGGAGGACAAGCGAAACACCATATATTTT
TRBJ2-5 TRBV10-3 few NA CATEHGGEAGETQYF TGTGCCACGGAGCACGGGGGCGAAGCGGGGGAGACCCAGTACTTC
TRBJ2-2 TRBV10-1 few NA CASSPGRLLAGELFF TGCGCCAGCAGTCCGGGCCGTCTTTTGGCCGGGGAGCTGTTTTTT
TRBJ1-6 TRBV20-1 many TRBD1 CSASKTGGNSPLHF TGCAGTGCTTCCAAGACAGGGGGGAATTCACCCCTCCACTTT
TRBJ1-5 TRBV12-3/TRBV12-4 few NA CASTRGLFNQPQHF TGTGCCAGCACCAGGGGATTATTCAATCAGCCCCAGCATTTT
TRBJ1-2 TRBV24-1 many TRBD1 CATSDPRTGMGGYTF TGTGCCACCAGTGATCCACGGACAGGGATGGGCGGCTACACCTTC
TRBJ1-1 TRBV7-3 NA TRBD1 CASSLGGQGATEAFF TGTGCCAGCAGCTTAGGGGGACAGGGTGCCACTGAAGCTTTCTTT
TRBJ1-4 TRBV7-9 NA NA CASSVSNEKLFF TGTGCCAGCAGCGTCAGTAATGAAAAACTGTTTTTT
TRBJ2-3 TRBV29-1 few TRBD1 CSVELFERDRNVNTQYF TGCAGCGTTGAACTCTTCGAAAGGGACAGAAATGTGAATACGCAGTATTTT
TRBJ1-4 TRBV7-9 many TRBD1 CASSLRGQYEKLFF TGTGCCAGCAGCTTGAGGGGGCAGTATGAAAAACTGTTTTTT
TRBJ2-2 TRBV2 few NA CASRESTSNTGELFF TGTGCCAGCAGAGAGAGTACTTCGAACACCGGGGAGCTGTTTTTT
TRBJ1-1 TRBV6-2/TRBV6-3 many NA CASGGPVDTEAFF TGTGCCAGCGGAGGCCCCGTAGACACTGAAGCTTTCTTT
TRBJ1-1 TRBV18 many NA CASSPQGNTEAFF TGTGCCAGCTCGCCACAGGGGAACACTGAAGCTTTCTTT
TRBJ2-1 TRBV24-1 few NA CATSPSTHEQFF TGTGCCACCAGCCCTAGCACCCATGAGCAGTTCTTC
TRBJ2-6 TRBV7-6 many TRBD1 CASSSQGAGANVLTF TGTGCCAGCAGCTCACAGGGGGCTGGGGCCAACGTCCTGACTTTC
TRBJ1-2 TRBV6-5 few NA CASSYSDTYYGYTF TGTGCCAGCAGTTACTCTGACACTTACTATGGCTACACCTTC
TRBJ1-5 TRBV7-9 NA NA CASSLVGPFNQPQHF TGTGCCAGCAGCTTAGTCGGGCCTTTTAATCAGCCCCAGCATTTT
TRBJ1-5 TRBV4-3 few NA CASSQVGGLQPQHF TGCGCCAGCAGCCAAGTGGGGGGTCTACAGCCCCAGCATTTT
TRBJ1-1 TRBV9 many NA CASSVSGTGHTEAFF TGTGCCAGCAGCGTATCCGGGACGGGCCACACTGAAGCTTTCTTT
TRBJ2-7 TRBV9 many TRBD1 CASSVEGTGVYEQYF TGTGCCAGCAGCGTAGAGGGGACAGGGGTCTACGAGCAGTACTTC
TRBJ2-5 TRBV10-3 few NA CAISELGETQYF TGTGCCATCAGTGAATTGGGAGAGACCCAGTACTTC
TRBJ2-7 TRBV28 many NA CASSPEDSSYEQYF TGTGCCAGCAGTCCGGAGGACAGCTCCTACGAGCAGTACTTC
TRBJ1-2 TRBV7-9 many NA CASSLSGGETSYGYTF TGTGCCAGCAGCTTAAGCGGTGGGGAGACCTCCTATGGCTACACCTTC
TRBJ2-1 TRBV20-1 NA TRBD1 CSANDRDRAYNEQFF TGCAGTGCTAATGACCGGGACAGGGCCTACAATGAGCAGTTCTTC
TRBJ1-5 TRBV12-3/TRBV12-4 few TRBD1 CASTRTGESAQPQHF TGTGCCAGCACCCGAACAGGGGAAAGCGCCCAGCCCCAGCATTTT
TRBJ1-1 TRBV12-3/TRBV12-4 NA NA CASSRRGVNTEAFF TGTGCCAGCAGTCGAAGGGGCGTGAACACTGAAGCTTTCTTT
TRBJ2-6 TRBV7-8 few NA CASSFLGHLGISGANVLTF TGTGCCAGCAGCTTCCTTGGACACTTAGGCATCTCTGGGGCCAACGTCCTGACTTTC
TRBJ2-1 TRBV7-8 few NA CASSSGFVFSSYNEQFF TGTGCCAGCAGCTCCGGGTTTGTTTTCAGCTCCTACAATGAGCAGTTCTTC
TRBJ2-5 TRBV4-1 NA NA CASSQDRTNGLQETQYF TGCGCCAGCAGCCAAGACCGAACGAACGGACTCCAAGAGACCCAGTACTTC
TRBJ1-5 TRBV28 many NA CASSLRTQRGNQPQHF TGTGCCAGCAGTCTTCGGACACAACGGGGCAATCAGCCCCAGCATTTT